Sequencing of this TCR beta chain was carried out in a study of blood T cell repertoires in COVID-19. Study background: The samples span acute and convalescent COVID-19 from the United States, Italy and Spain. Nucleic acid was either cDNA or gDNA, and it came from T cells, B-cell-depleted T cells, or PBMCs.

While infection was still active, Seattle patients were enrolled and then followed longitudinally. Produced via immunoSEQ multiplex PCR; TCRdb's table is partial and in-frame only. Among nearly 50,000 clones, 80% to 90% were seen once, and the ten largest hold less than 3%. V dropped 5 bases and J dropped 0; count of bases not matched to a gene: 6. Germline-derived CDR1 and CDR2 are LNHDA and SQIVND (reference sequence). This CDR3 has 15 amino acids. This sequence was found in a woman aged 80 or over with COVID-19, enrolled during active disease. This chain connects TRBV19 to TRBJ2-5; 7 bases line up with TRBD1. The sample taken for sequencing was peripheral blood. CDR3 protein: CASSPGDSYQETQYF. CDR3 DNA: TGTGCCAGTAGTCCCGGGGACAGTTACCAAGAGACCCAGTACTTC.